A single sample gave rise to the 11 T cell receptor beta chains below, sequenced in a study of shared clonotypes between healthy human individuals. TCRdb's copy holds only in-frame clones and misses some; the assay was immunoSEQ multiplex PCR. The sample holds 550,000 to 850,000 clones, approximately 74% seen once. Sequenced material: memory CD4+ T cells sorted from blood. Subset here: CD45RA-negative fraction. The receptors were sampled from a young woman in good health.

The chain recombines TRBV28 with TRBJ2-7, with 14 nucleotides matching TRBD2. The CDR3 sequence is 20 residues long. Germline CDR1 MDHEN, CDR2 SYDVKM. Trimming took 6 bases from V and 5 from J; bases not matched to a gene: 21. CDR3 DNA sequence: TGTGCCAGCAGGTACAGGCAGGGGACTAGCGGGAGTGGGACTTTCCACGAGCAGTACTTC. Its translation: CASRYRQGTSGSGTFHEQYF. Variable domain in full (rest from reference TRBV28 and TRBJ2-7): DVKVTQSSRYLVKRTGEKVFLECVQDMDHENMFWYRQDPGLGLRLIYFSYDVKMKEKGDIPEGYSVSREKKERFSLILESASTNQTSMYLCASRYRQGTSGSGTFHEQYFGPGTRLTVT.

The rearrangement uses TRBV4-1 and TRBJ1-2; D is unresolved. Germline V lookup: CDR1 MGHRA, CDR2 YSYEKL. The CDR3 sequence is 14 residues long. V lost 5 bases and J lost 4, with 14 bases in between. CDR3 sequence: CASSATLGFYGYTF. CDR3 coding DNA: TGCGCCAGCAGCGCGACACTGGGGTTCTATGGCTACACCTTC.

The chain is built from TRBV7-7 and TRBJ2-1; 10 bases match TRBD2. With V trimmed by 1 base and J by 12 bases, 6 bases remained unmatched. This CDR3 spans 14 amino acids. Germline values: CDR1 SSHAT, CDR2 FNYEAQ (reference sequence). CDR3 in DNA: TGTGCCAGCAGCTTAGAGGTCCTAGCGGGAGCGCAGTTCTTC. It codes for CASSLEVLAGAQFF.

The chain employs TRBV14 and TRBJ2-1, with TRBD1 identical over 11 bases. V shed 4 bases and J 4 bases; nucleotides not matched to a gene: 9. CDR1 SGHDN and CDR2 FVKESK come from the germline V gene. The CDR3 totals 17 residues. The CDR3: CASSRRIRDRGYNEQFF. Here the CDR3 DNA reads TGTGCCAGCAGCCGACGGATCCGGGACAGGGGGTACAATGAGCAGTTCTTC.

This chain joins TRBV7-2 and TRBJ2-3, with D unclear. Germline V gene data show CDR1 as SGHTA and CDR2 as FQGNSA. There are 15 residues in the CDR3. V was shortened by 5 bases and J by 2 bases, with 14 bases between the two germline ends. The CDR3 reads CASSPRRRNTDTQYF. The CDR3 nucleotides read TGTGCCAGCAGCCCCCGGCGCAGAAACACAGATACGCAGTATTTT.

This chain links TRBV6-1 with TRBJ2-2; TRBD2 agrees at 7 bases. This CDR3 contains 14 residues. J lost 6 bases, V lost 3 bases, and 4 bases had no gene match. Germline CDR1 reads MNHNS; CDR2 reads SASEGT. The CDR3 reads CASSDLAGAGELFF. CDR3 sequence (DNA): TGTGCCAGCAGTGATCTGGCGGGAGCCGGGGAGCTGTTTTTT.

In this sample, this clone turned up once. The CDR3 DNA reads as TGTGCCAGCGAGGGCACCTCTAGCGGTTTTAGTTCCGAGCAGTACTTC. Encoded protein: CASEGTSSGFSSEQYF. The chain joins TRBV13 to TRBJ2-7, with TRBD2 matching 7 bases. V shed 8 bases, J shed 6 bases, and the junction held 19 bases outside the gene matches. The CDR3 is 16 residues long. Per germline, CDR1 PRHDT and CDR2 FYEKMQ (reference sequence).

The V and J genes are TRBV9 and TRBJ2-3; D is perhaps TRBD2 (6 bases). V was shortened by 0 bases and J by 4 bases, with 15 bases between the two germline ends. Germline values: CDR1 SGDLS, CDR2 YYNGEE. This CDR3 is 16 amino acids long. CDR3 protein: CASSVGLASIPDTQYF. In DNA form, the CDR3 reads TGTGCCAGCAGCGTAGGCCTAGCGAGTATCCCAGATACGCAGTATTTT.

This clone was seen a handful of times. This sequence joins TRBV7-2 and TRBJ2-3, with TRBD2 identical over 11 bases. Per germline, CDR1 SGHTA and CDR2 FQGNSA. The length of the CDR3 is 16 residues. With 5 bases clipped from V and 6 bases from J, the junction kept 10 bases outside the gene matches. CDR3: CASSHAATSGTDTQYF. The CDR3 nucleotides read TGTGCCAGCAGCCATGCCGCGACTAGCGGGACTGATACGCAGTATTTT.

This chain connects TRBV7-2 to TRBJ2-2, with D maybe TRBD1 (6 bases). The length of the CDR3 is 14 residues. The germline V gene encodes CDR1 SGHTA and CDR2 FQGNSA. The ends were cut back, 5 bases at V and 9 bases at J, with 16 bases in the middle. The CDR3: CASSHQQGARELFF. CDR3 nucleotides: TGTGCCAGCAGCCACCAACAGGGTGCGAGGGAGCTGTTTTTT.

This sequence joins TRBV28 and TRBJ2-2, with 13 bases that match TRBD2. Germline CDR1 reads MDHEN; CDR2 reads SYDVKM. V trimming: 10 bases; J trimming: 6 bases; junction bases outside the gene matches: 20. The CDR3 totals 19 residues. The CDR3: CATHHRWTSGSRKAGELFF. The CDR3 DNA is TGTGCCACCCACCACCGATGGACTAGCGGGAGTAGGAAGGCCGGGGAGCTGTTTTTT. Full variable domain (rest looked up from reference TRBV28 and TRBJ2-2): DVKVTQSSRYLVKRTGEKVFLECVQDMDHENMFWYRQDPGLGLRLIYFSYDVKMKEKGDIPEGYSVSREKKERFSLILESASTNQTSMYLCATHHRWTSGSRKAGELFFGEGSRLTVL.